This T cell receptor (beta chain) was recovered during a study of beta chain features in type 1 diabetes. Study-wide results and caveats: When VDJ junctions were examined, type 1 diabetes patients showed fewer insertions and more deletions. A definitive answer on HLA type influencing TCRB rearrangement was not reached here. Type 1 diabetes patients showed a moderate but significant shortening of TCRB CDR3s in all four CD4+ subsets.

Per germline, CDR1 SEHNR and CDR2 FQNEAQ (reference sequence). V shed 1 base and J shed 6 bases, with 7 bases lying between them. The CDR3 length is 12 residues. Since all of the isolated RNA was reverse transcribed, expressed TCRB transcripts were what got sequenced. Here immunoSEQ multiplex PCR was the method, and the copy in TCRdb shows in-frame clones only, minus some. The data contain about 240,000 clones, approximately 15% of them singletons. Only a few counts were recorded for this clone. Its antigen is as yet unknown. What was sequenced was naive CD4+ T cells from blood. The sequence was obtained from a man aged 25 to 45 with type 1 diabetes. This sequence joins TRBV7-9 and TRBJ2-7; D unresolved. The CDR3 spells CASSLGSGEQYF. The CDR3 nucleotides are TGTGCCAGCAGCTTAGGGTCAGGCGAGCAGTACTTC.